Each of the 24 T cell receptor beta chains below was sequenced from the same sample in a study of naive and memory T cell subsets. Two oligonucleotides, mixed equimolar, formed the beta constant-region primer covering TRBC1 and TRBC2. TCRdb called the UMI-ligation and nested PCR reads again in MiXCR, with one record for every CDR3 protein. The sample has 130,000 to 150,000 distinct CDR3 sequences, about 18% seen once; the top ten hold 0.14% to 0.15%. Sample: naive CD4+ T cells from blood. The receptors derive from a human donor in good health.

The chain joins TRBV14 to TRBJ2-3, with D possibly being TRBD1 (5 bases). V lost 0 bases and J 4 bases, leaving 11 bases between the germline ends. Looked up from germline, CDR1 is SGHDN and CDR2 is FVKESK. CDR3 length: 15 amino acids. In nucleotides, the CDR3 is TGTGCCAGCAGCCAAGATCAAAGCAGGGCAGATACGCAGTATTTT. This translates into CASSQDQSRADTQYF.

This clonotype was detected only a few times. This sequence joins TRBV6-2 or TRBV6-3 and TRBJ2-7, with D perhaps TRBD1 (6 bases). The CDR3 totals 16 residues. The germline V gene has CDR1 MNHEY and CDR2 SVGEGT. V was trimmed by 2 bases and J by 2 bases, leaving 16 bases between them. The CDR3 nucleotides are TGTGCCAGCAGTTACGAGTTCGGGACACCACCCTACGAGCAGTACTTC. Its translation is CASSYEFGTPPYEQYF.

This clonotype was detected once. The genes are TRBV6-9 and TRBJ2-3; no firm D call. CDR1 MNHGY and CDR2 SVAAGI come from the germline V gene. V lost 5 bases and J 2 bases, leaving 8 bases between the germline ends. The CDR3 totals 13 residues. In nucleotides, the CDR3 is TGTGCCAGCAGTCCTTACTACACAGATACGCAGTATTTT. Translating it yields CASSPYYTDTQYF.

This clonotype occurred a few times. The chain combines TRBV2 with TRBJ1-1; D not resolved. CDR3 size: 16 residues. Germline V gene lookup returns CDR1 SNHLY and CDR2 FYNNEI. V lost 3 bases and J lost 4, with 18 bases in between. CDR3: CASSDYRWQRGTEAFF. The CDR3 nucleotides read TGTGCCAGCAGTGATTATAGGTGGCAGCGGGGCACTGAAGCTTTCTTT.

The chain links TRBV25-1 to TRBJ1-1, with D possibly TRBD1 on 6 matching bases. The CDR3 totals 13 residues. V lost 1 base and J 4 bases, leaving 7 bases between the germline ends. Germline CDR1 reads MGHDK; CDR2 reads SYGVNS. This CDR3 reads CASSEWGATEAFF. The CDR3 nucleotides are TGTGCCAGCAGTGAATGGGGGGCCACTGAAGCTTTCTTT.

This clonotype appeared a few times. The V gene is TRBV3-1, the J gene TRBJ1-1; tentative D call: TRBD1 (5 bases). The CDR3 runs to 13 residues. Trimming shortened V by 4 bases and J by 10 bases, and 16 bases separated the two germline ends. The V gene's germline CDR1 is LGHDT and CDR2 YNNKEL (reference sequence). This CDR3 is CASSPDSSLGAFF. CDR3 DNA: TGTGCCAGCAGCCCAGACAGTTCCCTGGGAGCTTTCTTT.

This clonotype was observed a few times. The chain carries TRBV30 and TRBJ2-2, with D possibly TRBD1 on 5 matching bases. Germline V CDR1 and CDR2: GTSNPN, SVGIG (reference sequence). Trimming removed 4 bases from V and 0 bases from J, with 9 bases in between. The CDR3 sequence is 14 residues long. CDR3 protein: CAWIRAANTGELFF. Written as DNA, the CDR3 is TGTGCCTGGATCAGGGCGGCGAACACCGGGGAGCTGTTTTTT.

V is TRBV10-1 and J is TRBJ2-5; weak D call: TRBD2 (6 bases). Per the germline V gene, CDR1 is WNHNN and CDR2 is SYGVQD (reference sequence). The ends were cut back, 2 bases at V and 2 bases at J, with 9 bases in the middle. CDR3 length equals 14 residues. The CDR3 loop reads CASSEMEGQETQYF. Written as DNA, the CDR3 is TGCGCCAGCAGTGAGATGGAGGGGCAAGAGACCCAGTACTTC.

The CDR3 DNA reads TGTGCCAGCAGCCCACAGGATATGGTTGGCTACACCTTC. Its translation: CASSPQDMVGYTF. The V gene is TRBV25-1, the J gene TRBJ1-2; tentative D call: TRBD1 (5 bases). V was shortened by 6 bases and J by 7 bases, with 15 bases between the two germline ends. The length of the CDR3 is 13 residues. Germline values: CDR1 MGHDK, CDR2 SYGVNS.

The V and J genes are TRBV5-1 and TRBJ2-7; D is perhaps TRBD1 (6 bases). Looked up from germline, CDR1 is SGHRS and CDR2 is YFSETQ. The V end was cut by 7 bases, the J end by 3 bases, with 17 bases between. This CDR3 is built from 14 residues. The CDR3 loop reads CASANQQGSYEQYF. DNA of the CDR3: TGCGCCAGCGCCAACCAACAGGGAAGCTACGAGCAGTACTTC.

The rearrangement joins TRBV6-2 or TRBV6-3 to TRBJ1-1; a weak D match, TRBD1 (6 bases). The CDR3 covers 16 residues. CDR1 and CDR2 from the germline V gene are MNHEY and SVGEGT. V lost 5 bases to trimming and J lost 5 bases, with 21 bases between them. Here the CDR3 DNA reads TGTGCCAGCAGTCGGGGACAACCGGGGGCGGCAACTGAAGCTTTCTTT. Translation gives CASSRGQPGAATEAFF.

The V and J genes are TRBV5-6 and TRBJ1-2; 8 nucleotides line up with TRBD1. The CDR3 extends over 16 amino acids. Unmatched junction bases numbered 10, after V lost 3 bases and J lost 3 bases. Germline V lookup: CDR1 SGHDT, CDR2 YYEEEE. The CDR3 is CASSSMPGTGDYGYTF. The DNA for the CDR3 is TGTGCCAGCAGCTCCATGCCCGGGACAGGAGACTATGGCTACACCTTC.

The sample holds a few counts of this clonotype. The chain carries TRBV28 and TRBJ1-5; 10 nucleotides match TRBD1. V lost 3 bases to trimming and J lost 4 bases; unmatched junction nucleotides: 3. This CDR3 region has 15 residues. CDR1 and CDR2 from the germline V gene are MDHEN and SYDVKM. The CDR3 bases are TGTGCCAGCAGTTTTTTGGGACAGGGGAATCAGCCCCAGCATTTT. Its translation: CASSFLGQGNQPQHF.

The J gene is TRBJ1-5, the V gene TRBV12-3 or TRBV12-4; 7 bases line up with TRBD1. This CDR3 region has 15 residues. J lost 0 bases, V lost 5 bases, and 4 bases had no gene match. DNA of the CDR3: TGTGCCAGCAGTACAGGGGCTTATAGCAATCAGCCCCAGCATTTT. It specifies CASSTGAYSNQPQHF.

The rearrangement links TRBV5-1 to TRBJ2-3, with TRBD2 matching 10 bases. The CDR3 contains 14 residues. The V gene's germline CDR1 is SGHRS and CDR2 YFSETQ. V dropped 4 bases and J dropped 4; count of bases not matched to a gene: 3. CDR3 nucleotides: TGCGCCAGCAGCGTAGGACTAGCGGCAGATACGCAGTATTTT. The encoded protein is CASSVGLAADTQYF. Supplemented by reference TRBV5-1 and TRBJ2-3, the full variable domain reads KAGVTQTPRYLIKTRGQQVTLSCSPISGHRSVSWYQQTPGQGLQFLFEYFSETQRNKGNFPGRFSGRQFSNSRSEMNVSTLELGDSALYLCASSVGLAADTQYFGPGTRLTVL.

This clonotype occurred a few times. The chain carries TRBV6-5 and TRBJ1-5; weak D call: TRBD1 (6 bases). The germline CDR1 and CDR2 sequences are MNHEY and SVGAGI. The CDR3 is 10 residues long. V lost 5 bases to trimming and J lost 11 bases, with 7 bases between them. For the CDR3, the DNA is TGTGCCAGCAGTAGGGGGGCCCAGCATTTT. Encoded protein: CASSRGAQHF.

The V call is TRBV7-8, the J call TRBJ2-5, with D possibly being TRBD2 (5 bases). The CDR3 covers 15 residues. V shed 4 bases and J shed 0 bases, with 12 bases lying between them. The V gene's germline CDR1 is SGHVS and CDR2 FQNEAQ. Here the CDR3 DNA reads TGTGCCAGCAGCTGGGGAGCTTGGTACCAAGAGACCCAGTACTTC. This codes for CASSWGAWYQETQYF.

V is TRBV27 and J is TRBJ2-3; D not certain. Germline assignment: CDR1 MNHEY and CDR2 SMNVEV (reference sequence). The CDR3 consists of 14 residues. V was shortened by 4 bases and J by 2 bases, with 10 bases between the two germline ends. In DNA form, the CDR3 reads TGTGCCAGCAGTTGGGCGCTCCCCACAGATACGCAGTATTTT. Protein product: CASSWALPTDTQYF.

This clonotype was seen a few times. The CDR3 DNA follows: TGCAGTGCTAGAGATTGGGCGGGAAACTCCAACTATGGCTACACCTTC. Translation: CSARDWAGNSNYGYTF. This rearrangement joins TRBV20-1 to TRBJ1-2; D is unresolved. V was clipped by 0 bases and J by 2 bases, with 16 bases between them. The germline V gene has CDR1 DFQATT and CDR2 SNEGSKA (reference sequence). The CDR3 totals 16 residues.

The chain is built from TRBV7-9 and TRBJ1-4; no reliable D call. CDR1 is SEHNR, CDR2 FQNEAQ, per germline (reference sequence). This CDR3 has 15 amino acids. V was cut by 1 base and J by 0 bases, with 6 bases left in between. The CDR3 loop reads CASSLDSTTNEKLFF. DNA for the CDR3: TGTGCCAGCAGCTTAGACAGCACAACTAATGAAAAACTGTTTTTT.

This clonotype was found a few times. Here the CDR3 DNA reads TGTGCCAGCAGTTCCCAAACGGGTGTGGAAAAACTGTTTTTT. This sequence encodes CASSSQTGVEKLFF. This chain uses TRBV28 with TRBJ1-4, with D unresolved. V was trimmed by 4 bases and J by 8 bases, leaving 14 bases between them. This CDR3 has 14 amino acids. CDR1 MDHEN and CDR2 SYDVKM come from the germline V gene.

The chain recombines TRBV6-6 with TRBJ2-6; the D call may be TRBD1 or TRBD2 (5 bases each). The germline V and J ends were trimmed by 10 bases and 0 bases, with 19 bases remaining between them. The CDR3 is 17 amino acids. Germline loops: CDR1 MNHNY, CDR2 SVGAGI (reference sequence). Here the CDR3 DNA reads TGTGCCATCAGCTCCGGGACGGCAAGCTCTGGGGCCAACGTCCTGACTTTC. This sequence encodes CAISSGTASSGANVLTF.

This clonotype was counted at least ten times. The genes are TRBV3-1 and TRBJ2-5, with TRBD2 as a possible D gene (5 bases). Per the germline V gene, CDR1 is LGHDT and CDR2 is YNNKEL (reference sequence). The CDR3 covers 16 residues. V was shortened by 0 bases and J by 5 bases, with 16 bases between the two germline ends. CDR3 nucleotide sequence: TGTGCCAGCAGCCAAGATCTCGGAGGCTTGGGGGAGACCCAGTACTTC. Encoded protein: CASSQDLGGLGETQYF.

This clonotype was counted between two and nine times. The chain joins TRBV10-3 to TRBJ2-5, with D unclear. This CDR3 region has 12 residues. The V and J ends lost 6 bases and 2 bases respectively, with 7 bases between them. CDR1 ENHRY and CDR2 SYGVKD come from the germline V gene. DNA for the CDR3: TGTGCCATCAGCCTAGGTCAAGAGACCCAGTACTTC. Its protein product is CAISLGQETQYF.